The 27 T cell receptor beta chains in this list originate from one sample, sequenced in a study of CD8+ T cells in alopecia areata. Treatment of the sample: oral pan-JAK inhibitor, 5-10 mg twice daily. It was cDNA, reverse transcribed from extracted RNA, that served as the sequencing template. The table came from immunoSEQ multiplex PCR; TCRdb's copy has only in-frame clones and leaves some out. Seen here are fewer than 250,000 clones, about 64% observed once, and the top ten hold around 4.2%. Sample: CD4+ T cells sorted from blood, taken at week 4, from a patient treated with tofacitinib. These receptors originate from a human donor with alopecia areata.

The CDR3 sequence: CSVEDGSSLDTQYF. Here the CDR3 DNA reads TGCAGCGTTGAAGATGGCTCTAGCTTAGATACGCAGTATTTT. The gene calls are TRBV29-1 and TRBJ2-3; perhaps TRBD2 as D (5 bases). The V end was cut by 0 bases, the J end by 5 bases, with 12 bases between. This CDR3 is 14 amino acids long. Germline V lookup: CDR1 SQVTM, CDR2 ANQGSEA.

The CDR3 region is CASSSSGGDEQFF. The CDR3 region has the DNA TGTGCCAGCAGCTCGTCAGGGGGCGATGAGCAGTTCTTC. J is TRBJ2-1 and V is TRBV7-6; 8 bases align to TRBD1. Trimming cost V 4 bases and J 8 bases; bases outside gene matches: 4. Germline CDR1 and CDR2: SGHVS and FNYEAQ. The CDR3 extends over 13 amino acids.

This clone was picked up a small number of times. The CDR3 loop is CAWSQGTTTQPQHF. The DNA for the CDR3 is TGTGCCTGGAGTCAAGGGACCACCACTCAGCCCCAGCATTTT. The chain uses TRBV30 and TRBJ1-5; TRBD1 is a possible D gene (5 bases). This CDR3 region has 14 residues. Germline lookup yields CDR1 GTSNPN and CDR2 SVGIG (reference sequence). The V gene lost 2 bases and the J gene lost 6 bases, with 14 bases spanning the gap.

For the CDR3, the DNA is TGTGCCAGCTCACCTACTAGCGCAGAGACCCAGTACTTC. It codes for CASSPTSAETQYF. The chain is built from TRBV18 and TRBJ2-5, with 7 bases aligning to TRBD2. V was clipped by 3 bases and J by 4 bases; unmatched bases: 2. Germline CDR1 KGHSH, CDR2 LQKENI. The CDR3 has 13 amino acids.

The CDR3 loop is CASSLGLGLGAPDTQYF. Here the CDR3 DNA reads TGTGCCAGCAGCTTAGGGCTGGGCCTGGGGGCCCCAGATACGCAGTATTTT. The chain uses TRBV7-8 and TRBJ2-3; D is possibly TRBD1 (6 bases). The V gene's germline CDR1 is SGHVS and CDR2 FQNEAQ. V gave up 1 base and J gave up 4 bases, with 18 bases separating them. This CDR3 has 17 residues.

V usage is TRBV4-3 and J usage is TRBJ2-5, with 7 positions matching TRBD2. CDR3 length: 16 amino acids. Germline V CDR1 and CDR2: LGHNA, YSLEER. Trimming cost V 5 bases and J 1 base; bases outside gene matches: 10. CDR3 sequence (DNA): TGCGCCAGCAGCTACGTGGGAGGGTCCCTCCAAGAGACCCAGTACTTC. Amino acids: CASSYVGGSLQETQYF.

The chain uses TRBV10-3 and TRBJ2-3; TRBD1 aligns across 7 bases. Germline assignment: CDR1 ENHRY and CDR2 SYGVKD. This CDR3 has 15 residues. J gave up 4 bases and V 0 bases, and 4 bases lay outside the gene matches. CDR3 region: CAISESTGIADTQYF. Written as DNA, the CDR3 is TGTGCCATCAGTGAGTCGACAGGGATAGCAGATACGCAGTATTTT.

The J gene is TRBJ2-5, the V gene TRBV15, with a tentative D call TRBD2 (5 bases). V lost 0 bases, J lost 3 bases, and 11 bases lay in between. The V gene's germline CDR1 is LNHNV and CDR2 YYDKDF (reference sequence). The CDR3 extends over 15 amino acids. The CDR3 coding sequence is TGTGCCACCAGCAGAGACCGGGGTGCAGAAGAGACCCAGTACTTC. Translating gives CATSRDRGAEETQYF.

The gene calls are TRBV30 and TRBJ1-6; 9 bases agree with TRBD1. The germline CDR1 and CDR2 sequences are GTSNPN and SVGIG (reference sequence). This CDR3 is built from 16 residues. V trimming: 0 bases; J trimming: 10 bases; junction bases outside the gene matches: 10. The CDR3 DNA sequence: TGTGCCTGGAGTGTGGGTCAGGGACAGGGCCGGTCACCCCTCCACTTT. Its protein is CAWSVGQGQGRSPLHF.

This chain uses TRBV29-1 with TRBJ2-3, with unresolved D. The CDR3 covers 12 residues. The germline V gene encodes CDR1 SQVTM and CDR2 ANQGSEA. Trimming removed 7 bases from V and 4 bases from J, with 12 bases in between. The CDR3 nucleotides read TGCAGCGGCCGACCTGCGGCAGATACGCAGTATTTT. This codes for CSGRPAADTQYF.

This clone appeared a single time. The chain couples TRBV30 to TRBJ2-6; a weak D match, TRBD1 (6 bases). Germline V gene lookup returns CDR1 GTSNPN and CDR2 SVGIG (reference sequence). The CDR3 runs to 12 residues. The germline V and J ends were trimmed by 7 bases and 4 bases, with 8 bases remaining between them. Here the CDR3 reads CALQGGANVLTF. The CDR3, as DNA: TGTGCCTTACAGGGAGGGGCCAACGTCCTGACTTTC.

This rearrangement joins TRBV2 to TRBJ2-2, with D unclear. Trimming took off 7 bases at V and 3 bases at J, with 3 bases between the two ends. Germline lookup yields CDR1 SNHLY and CDR2 FYNNEI. This CDR3 is 11 amino acids long. This CDR3 reads CASTDTGELFF. For the CDR3, the DNA is TGTGCCAGCACAGACACCGGGGAGCTGTTTTTT.

V and J are TRBV29-1 and TRBJ2-5; no firm D call. CDR1 is SQVTM, CDR2 ANQGSEA, per germline. The CDR3 covers 12 residues. Trimming cost V 6 bases and J 5 bases, with 13 bases left between them. The CDR3 DNA reads as TGCAGCGTCGCCCCAAGGGATGAGACCCAGTACTTC. It is translated as CSVAPRDETQYF.

This chain connects TRBV5-1 to TRBJ2-7; 7 nucleotides align to TRBD1. Trimming at V came to 1 base and at J to 2 bases, leaving 6 bases not matched to a gene. CDR3 length equals 15 residues. Germline-derived CDR1 and CDR2 are SGHRS and YFSETQ. The CDR3 DNA follows: TGCGCCAGCAGCTTGAATCCGGGACAGACCTACGAGCAGTACTTC. This sequence encodes CASSLNPGQTYEQYF. Full variable domain (missing parts from reference TRBV5-1 and TRBJ2-7): KAGVTQTPRYLIKTRGQQVTLSCSPISGHRSVSWYQQTPGQGLQFLFEYFSETQRNKGNFPGRFSGRQFSNSRSEMNVSTLELGDSALYLCASSLNPGQTYEQYFGPGTRLTVT.

The V and J genes are TRBV5-6 and TRBJ1-4, with D hard to call. Trimming took off 1 base at V and 0 bases at J, with 7 bases between the two ends. The germline gives CDR1 SGHDT, CDR2 YYEEEE. This CDR3 comprises 15 residues. The CDR3 sequence: CASSLPAATNEKLFF. CDR3 sequence (DNA): TGTGCCAGCAGCTTGCCAGCTGCAACTAATGAAAAACTGTTTTTT.

The chain employs TRBV7-3 and TRBJ1-5; D is unresolved. The CDR3 has 13 amino acids. Per the germline V gene, CDR1 is SGHTA and CDR2 is FQGTGA. V lost 2 bases and J 5 bases, leaving 7 bases between the germline ends. The CDR3 DNA sequence: TGTGCCAGCAGCTTAGCACGGGATCAGCCCCAGCATTTT. This translates into CASSLARDQPQHF.

The chain combines TRBV2 with TRBJ1-4, with TRBD1 identical over 11 bases. CDR1 and CDR2 (germline): SNHLY, FYNNEI. This CDR3 is 14 amino acids long. Trimming at V came to 6 bases and at J to 10 bases, leaving 7 bases not matched to a gene. CDR3 in amino acids: CASRGQGGLGKLFF. The CDR3 nucleotides are TGTGCCAGCAGGGGACAGGGGGGCCTAGGAAAACTGTTTTTT.

This clone has more than one count but fewer than ten. The chain employs TRBV29-1 and TRBJ2-6; D is unresolved. Germline V gene data show CDR1 as SQVTM and CDR2 as ANQGSEA. CDR3 length: 13 residues. V was cut by 0 bases and J by 4 bases, with 4 bases left in between. In DNA, the CDR3 is TGCAGCGTTGAAGAGAGGGGGGCCAACGTCCTGACTTTC. It specifies CSVEERGANVLTF.

This clone has more than one count but fewer than ten. The chain links TRBV29-1 to TRBJ2-3; D gene unclear. This CDR3 is 15 amino acids long. Germline loops: CDR1 SQVTM, CDR2 ANQGSEA. Deletions cut 7 bases from V and 4 bases from J, with 21 bases between. The CDR3 bases are TGCAGCGCTCGCGGCTTTTCGTTGGGTGCAGATACGCAGTATTTT. Its translation: CSARGFSLGADTQYF.

This clone was observed once. J is TRBJ1-1 and V is TRBV29-1; D is ambiguous. Per the germline V gene, CDR1 is SQVTM and CDR2 is ANQGSEA. V lost 3 bases to trimming and J lost 4 bases, with 9 bases between them. This CDR3 has 12 residues. The CDR3 loop is CSVDYGGTEAFF. CDR3 DNA sequence: TGCAGCGTTGATTACGGTGGCACTGAAGCTTTCTTT.

The rearrangement joins TRBV2 to TRBJ2-4; TRBD2 matches 10 bases. The CDR3 is 15 amino acids. Germline CDR1 reads SNHLY; CDR2 reads FYNNEI. After removal of 6 bases from V and 5 bases from J, the junction contained 7 bases not matched to a gene. The CDR3 reads CASSLSGGNENIQYF. In DNA, the CDR3 is TGTGCCAGCAGCCTTAGCGGGGGGAACGAAAACATTCAGTACTTC.

This clone was detected only a few times. The chain recombines TRBV2 with TRBJ1-5, with no clear D. Trimming removed 2 bases at V and 13 bases at J, with 12 bases between. Germline V CDR1 and CDR2: SNHLY, FYNNEI. The CDR3 length is 12 residues. CDR3: CASSEWLGRQHF. The DNA for the CDR3 is TGTGCCAGCAGTGAATGGTTGGGCCGGCAGCATTTT.

The J gene is TRBJ2-3, the V gene TRBV7-8; 9 bases match TRBD2. Germline values: CDR1 SGHVS, CDR2 FQNEAQ. This CDR3 is built from 15 residues. After removal of 7 bases from V and 1 base from J, the junction contained 6 bases not matched to a gene. CDR3 in amino acids: CASTLSSGGTDTQYF. The CDR3 DNA follows: TGTGCCAGCACATTATCTAGCGGGGGCACAGATACGCAGTATTTT.

This chain links TRBV7-9 with TRBJ1-1; TRBD1 is a possible D gene (6 bases). This CDR3 comprises 16 residues. The V end was cut by 4 bases, the J end by 1 base, with 16 bases between. The germline gives CDR1 SEHNR, CDR2 FQNEAQ (reference sequence). The CDR3 is CASSSRKGERNTEAFF. CDR3 nucleotides: TGTGCCAGCAGCTCCCGGAAGGGGGAAAGGAACACTGAAGCTTTCTTT.

This clone has a handful of counts. The rearrangement uses TRBV4-3 and TRBJ1-5; 7 bases fit TRBD1. The trim removed 0 bases at V and 5 bases at J, leaving 4 bases unmatched. CDR3 size: 15 residues. Germline-derived CDR1 and CDR2 are LGHNA and YSLEER. The DNA for the CDR3 is TGCGCCAGCAGCCAAGATCTCAGGGGGGATCAGCCCCAGCATTTT. As protein: CASSQDLRGDQPQHF.

The chain has TRBV29-1 and TRBJ1-5; TRBD1 might be the D (6 bases). From germline, CDR1 is SQVTM and CDR2 ANQGSEA. There are 15 residues in the CDR3. The germline V and J ends were trimmed by 4 bases and 2 bases, with 15 bases remaining between them. The chain's CDR3 is CSVALGANGNQPQHF. The CDR3 DNA sequence: TGCAGCGTTGCATTGGGGGCGAACGGCAATCAGCCCCAGCATTTT.

With respect to this clone: The identical CDR3 is also encoded by other nucleotide sequences in the sample. The chain couples TRBV29-1 to TRBJ1-2, with 7 bases identical to TRBD1. The junction had 1 base not matched to a gene; V was cut back by 6 bases and J by 3 bases. The CDR3 extends over 11 amino acids. The germline V gene has CDR1 SQVTM and CDR2 ANQGSEA. The chain's CDR3 is CSVGQDYGYTF. The CDR3 DNA reads as TGCAGCGTCGGACAGGACTATGGCTACACCTTC.